The 28 T cell receptor beta chains given below trace back to one sample, sequenced in a study of T cells in Graves' hyperthyroidism and ophthalmopathy. Regions amplified from RNA transcripts were the TCR beta CDR3 regions. Initially, a first-round RT-PCR of the TCR CDR3 employed the HTBI primer set. One entry per CDR3 protein, called by TCRdb with MiXCR from the multiplex PCR reads. Among approximately 490,000 distinct CDR3 sequences listed, around a fifth were seen once. Sequencing was carried out using blood. The source of these receptors is a woman in her sixties or seventies with Graves' ophthalmopathy.

The chain joins TRBV5-1 to TRBJ2-7; 7 positions agree with TRBD2. Germline assignment: CDR1 SGHRS and CDR2 YFSETQ. This CDR3 contains 13 residues. The junction had 6 bases not matched to a gene; V was cut back by 7 bases and J by 2 bases. The CDR3 spells CASGLADTYEQYF. CDR3 DNA: TGCGCCAGCGGCCTAGCGGACACCTACGAGCAGTACTTC.

V is TRBV29-1 and J is TRBJ1-2; 10 positions agree with TRBD1. The CDR3 runs to 13 residues. Germline-derived CDR1 and CDR2 are SQVTM and ANQGSEA. V lost 7 bases and J lost 0; bases outside the gene matches: 2. CDR3 sequence reads: CSAGQGANYGYTF. The CDR3 DNA follows: TGCAGCGCCGGACAGGGGGCTAACTATGGCTACACCTTC.

V gene TRBV6-6 combines with J gene TRBJ1-1, with 7 bases matching TRBD1. CDR1 and CDR2 (germline): MNHNY, SVGAGI (reference sequence). The CDR3 is 14 amino acids. V was clipped by 2 bases and J by 1 base; unmatched bases: 1. CDR3 coding DNA: TGTGCCAGCAGTTACAACAGGGGGAACACTGAAGCTTTCTTT. Its translation: CASSYNRGNTEAFF.

There are a few counts of this clonotype. The gene calls are TRBV7-2 and TRBJ2-1; 9 nucleotides line up with TRBD2. The germline gives CDR1 SGHTA, CDR2 FQGNSA. This CDR3 spans 17 amino acids. V dropped 6 bases and J dropped 5; count of bases not matched to a gene: 14. CDR3: CASSQASGTSTNNEQFF. The CDR3 nucleotides are TGTGCCAGCAGTCAAGCCTCCGGGACTAGCACGAACAATGAGCAGTTCTTC.

This clonotype was seen a few times. J is TRBJ1-6 and V is TRBV11-2; D gene uncertain. From germline, CDR1 is SGHAT and CDR2 FQNNGV. The CDR3 has 15 residues. V shed 0 bases and J shed 6 bases, with 9 bases lying between them. The CDR3 region is CASSLDPSTNSPLHF. In DNA form, the CDR3 reads TGTGCCAGCAGCTTAGATCCAAGTACTAATTCACCCCTCCACTTT.

The sample holds many counts of this clonotype. This chain connects TRBV28 to TRBJ2-7; tentative D call: TRBD1 (5 bases). The germline V gene encodes CDR1 MDHEN and CDR2 SYDVKM. The CDR3 extends over 17 amino acids. Trimming took off 1 base at V and 0 bases at J, with 16 bases between the two ends. The CDR3 nucleotides read TGTGCCAGCAGTTTATCTATCAGGGATTCCCTCTCCTACGAGCAGTACTTC. Translating it yields CASSLSIRDSLSYEQYF.

This clonotype was seen a few times. This rearrangement joins TRBV5-1 to TRBJ2-2; TRBD1 matches 8 bases. The V and J ends lost 0 bases and 1 base, in that order; junction bases with no gene match: 2. Germline values: CDR1 SGHRS, CDR2 YFSETQ. The CDR3 is 16 amino acids. The CDR3 is CASSLGTGMNTGELFF. The CDR3 DNA reads as TGCGCCAGCAGCTTGGGGACAGGGATGAACACCGGGGAGCTGTTTTTT.

This clonotype showed up just a few times. The V gene is TRBV6-1, the J gene TRBJ1-6, with 8 bases aligning to TRBD1. V trimming: 5 bases; J trimming: 9 bases; junction bases outside the gene matches: 15. This CDR3 is 17 amino acids long. Germline V CDR1 and CDR2: MNHNS, SASEGT. The CDR3 DNA reads TGTGCCAGCAGTCCCCTTGGACAGGGTCTCCTATTTTCACCCCTCCACTTT. Encoded protein: CASSPLGQGLLFSPLHF.

A remark on this clonotype: Sequence at one end of the junction differs from germline and may be a read error. The chain recombines TRBV7-2 with TRBJ1-6; 7 bases map to TRBD1. This CDR3 spans 14 amino acids. Germline assignment: CDR1 SGHTA and CDR2 FQGNSA. The CDR3 nucleotides are TGCGCCAGCAGCCAAGACAGGGCGGATTCACCCCTCCACTTT. As protein: CASSQDRADSPLHF.

The genes are TRBV6-1 and TRBJ1-2, with TRBD1 as a possible D gene (6 bases). Trimming left V 0 bases short and J 8 bases short, with 13 bases between. CDR1 is MNHNS and CDR2 is SASEGT in the germline V gene. This CDR3 spans 14 amino acids. The CDR3: CASSEAGRGQGYTF. The CDR3 coding sequence is TGTGCCAGCAGTGAAGCGGGGCGGGGGCAAGGCTACACCTTC.

This clonotype was detected only a few times. This rearrangement joins TRBV3-1 to TRBJ2-7; tentative D call: TRBD2 (6 bases). This CDR3 spans 15 amino acids. V lost 1 base and J 4 bases, leaving 14 bases between the germline ends. The germline CDR1 and CDR2 sequences are LGHDT and YNNKEL (reference sequence). The CDR3 spells CASSQAPGAGYEQYF. The CDR3 nucleotides are TGTGCCAGCAGCCAAGCCCCCGGGGCGGGGTACGAGCAGTACTTC.

This clonotype was observed a few times. The genes are TRBV20-1 and TRBJ2-7; the D gene is possibly TRBD2 (6 bases). The germline CDR1 and CDR2 sequences are DFQATT and SNEGSKA (reference sequence). The CDR3 length is 12 residues. Trimming shortened V by 1 base and J by 3 bases, and 7 bases separated the two germline ends. CDR3 loop: CSARGGVYEQYF. CDR3 nucleotides: TGCAGTGCTAGAGGCGGGGTCTACGAGCAGTACTTC.

The table lists this clonotype with a few counts. This chain connects TRBV5-5 to TRBJ1-3; TRBD1 matches 7 bases. Losses at the gene ends were 4 bases for V and 2 bases for J; bases not matched to a gene: 6. The CDR3 is 15 amino acids. Per germline, CDR1 SGHKS and CDR2 YYEKEE (reference sequence). The chain's CDR3 is CASSQDRITGNTIYF. The CDR3 bases are TGTGCCAGCAGCCAGGACAGGATAACTGGAAACACCATATATTTT.

This clonotype has more than one count but fewer than ten. The rearrangement links TRBV27 to TRBJ1-2, with 10 bases matching TRBD1. V lost 5 bases and J lost 7; bases outside the gene matches: 4. There are 13 residues in the CDR3. Germline V lookup: CDR1 MNHEY, CDR2 SMNVEV (reference sequence). CDR3 residues: CASSAGTGAGYTF. Here the CDR3 DNA reads TGTGCCAGCAGTGCCGGGACAGGGGCTGGCTACACCTTC.

This clonotype was detected only a few times. The rearrangement joins TRBV2 to TRBJ2-6; D is possibly TRBD1 (5 bases). V lost 6 bases and J 8 bases, leaving 8 bases between the germline ends. Germline-derived CDR1 and CDR2 are SNHLY and FYNNEI. The CDR3 runs to 12 residues. The CDR3 DNA reads as TGTGCCAGCAGAGGGGATTCCAACGTCCTGACTTTC. Translating it yields CASRGDSNVLTF.

This clonotype turned up a few times. This sequence joins TRBV7-2 and TRBJ2-7; TRBD2 might be the D (6 bases). CDR1 is SGHTA, CDR2 FQGNSA, per germline. Between the trimmed V and J ends, which lost 4 bases and 0 bases, there was a span of 10 bases. This CDR3 has 14 residues. The CDR3 region is CASSSRTTSYEQYF. CDR3 coding DNA: TGTGCCAGCAGCTCACGGACTACCTCCTACGAGCAGTACTTC.

This clonotype was seen a few times. This chain connects TRBV15 to TRBJ2-1; no definite D call. CDR3 size: 12 residues. Trimming shortened V by 0 bases and J by 13 bases, and 10 bases separated the two germline ends. Germline assignment: CDR1 LNHNV and CDR2 YYDKDF (reference sequence). CDR3 sequence reads: CATSRDRWVQFF. CDR3 nucleotide sequence: TGTGCCACCAGCAGAGATAGGTGGGTTCAGTTCTTC.

The chain couples TRBV11-2 to TRBJ1-6; D may be TRBD1 (5 bases). Germline V CDR1 and CDR2: SGHAT, FQNNGV. The V and J ends lost 1 base and 10 bases respectively, with 11 bases between them. This CDR3 is built from 14 residues. CDR3 loop: CASSLGGGVSPLHF. CDR3 in DNA: TGTGCCAGCAGCTTAGGGGGGGGGGTATCACCCCTCCACTTT.

This clonotype came up a few times. The J gene is TRBJ2-5, the V gene TRBV4-3; 8 positions match TRBD2. CDR3 length equals 15 residues. Germline V lookup: CDR1 LGHNA, CDR2 YSLEER. V gave up 1 base and J gave up 5 bases; unmatched junction bases: 6. The CDR3 DNA reads as TGCGCCAGCAGCCAAGGTGGGACTAGGGGGGAGACCCAGTACTTC. It specifies CASSQGGTRGETQYF.

The V and J genes are TRBV19 and TRBJ1-1, with D unclear. Per germline, CDR1 LNHDA and CDR2 SQIVND (reference sequence). The CDR3 is made up of 12 amino acids. Trimming took 3 bases from V and 9 from J, leaving 11 bases between them. CDR3 sequence: CASSIFGEQAFF. The CDR3 DNA is TGTGCCAGTAGTATCTTCGGAGAGCAAGCTTTCTTT.

As to this clonotype: Its ends do not fully match the called genes, so a read error is possible. This chain uses TRBV18 with TRBJ1-1; D might be TRBD1 (5 bases). CDR1 is KGHSH, CDR2 LQKENI, per germline. The CDR3 loop spans 13 amino acids. In DNA, the CDR3 is TGTGCCAGCTCACCGGCAGGGAACCCTGAAGCTTTCTTT. Residues: CASSPAGNPEAFF.

In this sample, this clonotype turned up a few times. The J gene is TRBJ1-4, the V gene TRBV10-3; D is ambiguous. Germline values: CDR1 ENHRY, CDR2 SYGVKD. This CDR3 is built from 14 residues. Trimming removed 3 bases at V and 3 bases at J, with 8 bases between. The CDR3 coding sequence is TGTGCCATCAGTGAATCCAACCCTAATGAAAAACTGTTTTTT. Amino acids: CAISESNPNEKLFF.

The sample holds a few counts of this clonotype. The gene calls are TRBV5-1 and TRBJ2-1; maybe TRBD2 (6 bases). The CDR3 length is 11 residues. The V gene's germline CDR1 is SGHRS and CDR2 YFSETQ. The V end lost 0 bases, the J end lost 15 bases, and 10 bases lay between the germline ends. Written as DNA, the CDR3 is TGCGCCAGCAGCTTGGAACGGGAGTTGTTCTTC. Translation gives CASSLERELFF.

Regarding this clonotype: As the CDR3 is not closed by the conserved phenylalanine or tryptophan, this likely results from a read error. The CDR3 loop reads CASSFDTGVQNTEAFS. The CDR3 bases are TGCGCCAGCAGCTTTGATACAGGGGTCCAGAACACTGAAGCTTTCTCT. The V and J genes are TRBV5-1 and TRBJ1-1; TRBD1 matches at 7 bases. The CDR3 covers 16 residues. CDR1 is SGHRS, CDR2 YFSETQ, per germline. Trimming cost V 2 bases and J 1 base; bases outside gene matches: 8.

V and J are TRBV7-8 and TRBJ2-7; 10 positions match TRBD2. CDR3 length: 18 residues. The ends lost 1 base at V and 1 base at J; junction bases unmatched: 10. Germline lookup yields CDR1 SGHVS and CDR2 FQNEAQ. CDR3 DNA sequence: TGTGCCAGCAGCTTAGTTGGCCTAGCGGGAGTGATGTCCTACGAGCAGTACTTC. Amino acids: CASSLVGLAGVMSYEQYF.

For this clonotype: One end of the junction fails to match germline, which may point to a read error. V and J are TRBV3-1 and TRBJ2-7; D remains ambiguous. The CDR3 covers 13 residues. Germline V lookup: CDR1 LGHDT, CDR2 YNNKEL (reference sequence). CDR3 loop: CASSDGPAFAQYF. CDR3 bases: TGCGCCAGCTCGGATGGCCCGGCGTTTGCGCAGTACTTC.

The table lists this clonotype with many counts. This chain's CDR3 is CASSSSGTYNEQFF. In DNA form, the CDR3 reads TGTGCCAGCAGCTCAAGCGGGACTTACAATGAGCAGTTCTTC. The rearrangement links TRBV11-3 to TRBJ2-1, with 7 bases identical to TRBD2. The CDR3 contains 14 residues. The germline V gene encodes CDR1 SGHNT and CDR2 YENEEA. Unmatched junction bases numbered 4, after V lost 4 bases and J lost 4 bases.

The CDR3 region has the DNA TGTGCCAGTAGTATAAAGGGACAGGGCCCCTACGAGCAGTACTTC. Translation: CASSIKGQGPYEQYF. The chain employs TRBV19 and TRBJ2-7; the match to TRBD1 covers 9 bases. Germline V CDR1 and CDR2: LNHDA, SQIVND (reference sequence). The CDR3 is 15 residues long. Trimming cost V 2 bases and J 2 bases; bases outside gene matches: 4.